This paragraph covers one T cell receptor (beta chain) sequence. This sample stems from a study of long-term antiretroviral therapy in people with HIV. Version v3.0 of the immunoSEQ assay ran at survey level. Only in-frame clones appear in the TCRdb table, and some are missing; sequencing was by immunoSEQ multiplex PCR. This sample yields approximately 30,000 clones, of which around 97% are seen a single time; approximately 2% belongs to the top ten. V lost 6 bases and J 1 base, leaving 15 bases between the germline ends. CDR1 SNHLY and CDR2 FYNNEI come from the germline V gene. The CDR3 extends over 15 amino acids.

Here the sequenced sample was unsorted PBMCs, taken 7.6 years after starting antiretroviral therapy. This clonotype was obtained from a man aged 25 to 40 with HIV. The chain recombines TRBV2 with TRBJ1-1; D is unclear. The CDR3 sequence is CASSPLSTGNTEAFF. DNA of the CDR3: TGTGCCAGCAGCCCCCTGTCGACGGGGAACACTGAAGCTTTCTTT. The variable domain in full, completed from reference TRBV2 and TRBJ1-1, reads EPEVTQTPSHQVTQMGQEVILRCVPISNHLYFYWYRQILGQKVEFLVSFYNNEISEKSEIFDDQFSVERPDGSNFTLKIRSTKLEDSAMYFCASSPLSTGNTEAFFGQGTRLTVV.